These 17 T cell receptor beta chains came from one sample sequenced in a study of blood T cell repertoires in COVID-19. Produced via immunoSEQ multiplex PCR; TCRdb's table is partial and in-frame only. The data show 110,000 to 150,000 clones, 80% seen once. The sample consisted of peripheral blood. The receptor set was obtained from a man between 70 and 80 years old who had recovered from COVID-19.

This chain's CDR3 is CAISESGGSYNEQFF. CDR3 DNA sequence: TGTGCCATCAGTGAATCAGGGGGGTCCTACAATGAGCAGTTCTTC. This chain links TRBV10-3 with TRBJ2-1, with TRBD1 as a possible D gene (7 bases). The V and J ends lost 3 bases and 1 base respectively, with 10 bases between them. The germline V gene has CDR1 ENHRY and CDR2 SYGVKD. This CDR3 is 15 amino acids long.

V is TRBV18 and J is TRBJ2-2; possible D gene TRBD2, 5 bases. Trimming pared 1 base from V and 1 base from J, leaving 7 bases between. From germline, CDR1 is KGHSH and CDR2 LQKENI. The CDR3 length is 15 residues. DNA of the CDR3: TGTGCCAGCTCACCACTACGGGAGAACACCGGGGAGCTGTTTTTT. This encodes CASSPLRENTGELFF. Based on the CDR3 plus reference TRBV18 and TRBJ2-2, the full variable domain is NAGVMQNPRHLVRRRGQEARLRCSPMKGHSHVYWYRQLPEEGLKFMVYLQKENIIDESGMPKERFSAEFPKEGPSILRIQQVVRGDSAAYFCASSPLRENTGELFFGEGSRLTVL.

This chain connects TRBV5-6 to TRBJ2-2, with 13 positions matching TRBD2. This CDR3 contains 17 residues. The germline V gene encodes CDR1 SGHDT and CDR2 YYEEEE. V lost 5 bases to trimming and J lost 6 bases; unmatched junction nucleotides: 10. The CDR3 bases are TGTGCCAGCAGGGACGGACTAGCGGGAGTCTCGGCCGGGGAGCTGTTTTTT. This translates into CASRDGLAGVSAGELFF. Drawing the rest from reference TRBV5-6 and TRBJ2-2, the complete variable domain is DAGVTQSPTHLIKTRGQQVTLRCSPKSGHDTVSWYQQALGQGPQFIFQYYEEEERQRGNFPDRFSGHQFPNYSSELNVNALLLGDSALYLCASRDGLAGVSAGELFFGEGSRLTVL.

The V call is TRBV3-1 (or the pseudogene TRBV3-2), the J call TRBJ2-7; D is uncertain. Germline loops: CDR1 LGHDT, CDR2 YNNKEL (reference sequence). Trimming shortened V by 1 base and J by 3 bases, and 10 bases separated the two germline ends. There are 14 residues in the CDR3. In DNA form, the CDR3 reads TGTGCCAGCAGCCAAGGCGGTTCTTACTACGAGCAGTACTTC. Translation: CASSQGGSYYEQYF.

The V call is TRBV19, the J call TRBJ2-7; D perhaps matches TRBD1 (6 bases). CDR1 is LNHDA, CDR2 SQIVND, per germline (reference sequence). CDR3 size: 12 residues. V was cut by 8 bases and J by 5 bases, with 13 bases left in between. CDR3 protein: CASSRWGHEQYF. CDR3 in DNA: TGTGCCAGTTCCAGGTGGGGGCACGAGCAGTACTTC.

A few counts support this clone. The rearrangement uses TRBV19 and TRBJ1-2, with 7 bases lining up with TRBD1. CDR1 is LNHDA and CDR2 is SQIVND in the germline V gene (reference sequence). CDR3 length equals 17 residues. With 3 bases clipped from V and 3 bases from J, the junction kept 13 bases outside the gene matches. The CDR3 DNA follows: TGTGCCAGTAGTATGGTGGGTTCGGGACAGTTCCACTATGGCTACACCTTC. Amino acid sequence: CASSMVGSGQFHYGYTF.

V usage is TRBV11-2 and J usage is TRBJ2-7; D uncertain. CDR3 length: 14 amino acids. V was trimmed by 5 bases and J by 5 bases, leaving 16 bases between them. Germline loops: CDR1 SGHAT, CDR2 FQNNGV. CDR3 DNA: TGTGCCAGCAGCCCCGCCCCGGTCATCGACGAGCAGTACTTC. Translating gives CASSPAPVIDEQYF.

The chain recombines TRBV30 with TRBJ2-7; 7 nucleotides align to TRBD2. V lost 0 bases and J lost 1; bases outside the gene matches: 6. Germline V gene data show CDR1 as GTSNPN and CDR2 as SVGIG (reference sequence). The CDR3 extends over 15 amino acids. Written as DNA, the CDR3 is TGTGCCTGGAGTGTGGTAGCGGGCAGGTCCTACGAGCAGTACTTC. The encoded protein is CAWSVVAGRSYEQYF.

V usage is TRBV30 and J usage is TRBJ2-5; tentatively, D is TRBD2 (5 bases). Germline values: CDR1 GTSNPN, CDR2 SVGIG (reference sequence). Trimming cost V 4 bases and J 6 bases, with 12 bases left between them. This CDR3 region has 12 residues. CDR3 in amino acids: CAWKTSGQTQYF. CDR3 nucleotide sequence: TGTGCCTGGAAAACCAGCGGACAGACCCAGTACTTC.

The chain couples TRBV4-2 to TRBJ2-6; possible D gene TRBD1, 6 bases. V was cut by 4 bases and J by 0 bases, with 10 bases left in between. Germline loops: CDR1 LGHNA, CDR2 YNFKEQ. CDR3 length: 16 amino acids. The CDR3 DNA reads as TGTGCCAGCAGCCCGGAAGGGGGCTCTGGGGCCAACGTCCTGACTTTC. Translated: CASSPEGGSGANVLTF.

This clone has just a few counts. The chain couples TRBV27 to TRBJ1-1; D gene unclear. Trimming shortened V by 4 bases and J by 1 base, and 19 bases separated the two germline ends. The CDR3 is made up of 17 amino acids. From germline, CDR1 is MNHEY and CDR2 SMNVEV (reference sequence). The DNA of the CDR3 is TGTGCCAGCAGTTCTTACGGCTCGGCACAGAAGAACACTGAAGCTTTCTTT. The encoded protein is CASSSYGSAQKNTEAFF.

This chain links TRBV4-1 with TRBJ2-7; the match to TRBD1 covers 7 bases. Germline trimming cut 4 bases from V and 2 bases from J; bases unmatched to any gene: 11. CDR3 length: 16 amino acids. Germline CDR1 and CDR2: MGHRA and YSYEKL. In DNA, the CDR3 is TGCGCCAGCAGCCCTAGGGCTAGGGGGCTTGCCTACGAGCAGTACTTC. This sequence encodes CASSPRARGLAYEQYF.

The gene calls are TRBV12-5 and TRBJ1-3, with 7 bases that match TRBD1. The V gene's germline CDR1 is LGHNT and CDR2 FRNRAP. V shed 5 bases and J 9 bases; nucleotides not matched to a gene: 4. This CDR3 comprises 12 residues. The CDR3 DNA is TGTGCTAGTGGTCCTTCAGGGGGCACCATATATTTT. It specifies CASGPSGGTIYF. The whole variable domain, filled in from reference TRBV12-5 and TRBJ1-3, reads DARVTQTPRHKVTEMGQEVTMRCQPILGHNTVFWYRQTMMQGLELLAYFRNRAPLDDSGMPKDRFSAEMPDATLATLKIQPSEPRDSAVYFCASGPSGGTIYFGEGSWLTVV.

Regarding this clone: In the same sample, other DNA sequences code for this CDR3. J is TRBJ2-7 and V is TRBV5-1; possible D gene TRBD2, 6 bases. The V gene lost 2 bases and the J gene lost 1 base, with 7 bases spanning the gap. Germline CDR1 reads SGHRS; CDR2 reads YFSETQ. This CDR3 region has 13 residues. CDR3 sequence: CASSFGGSYEQYF. The CDR3 DNA follows: TGCGCCAGCAGCTTCGGAGGGTCCTACGAGCAGTACTTC.

This chain joins TRBV18 and TRBJ2-7; the match to TRBD2 covers 12 bases. Losses at the gene ends were 4 bases for V and 7 bases for J; bases not matched to a gene: 5. The germline gives CDR1 KGHSH, CDR2 LQKENI. The CDR3 is made up of 14 amino acids. Written as DNA, the CDR3 is TGTGCCAGCTCACGACTAGCGGGAGAGGGGGAGCAGTACTTC. Amino acid sequence: CASSRLAGEGEQYF.

This chain connects TRBV10-1 to TRBJ2-4, with D possibly TRBD1 on 5 matching bases. From germline, CDR1 is WNHNN and CDR2 SYGVQD (reference sequence). V was trimmed by 6 bases and J by 4 bases, leaving 16 bases between them. This CDR3 has 15 amino acids. As DNA, the CDR3 is TGCGCCAGCAGCCCTAATCTGGGGCAAAAAAACATTCAGTACTTC. Translating it yields CASSPNLGQKNIQYF.

Comment on this clone: One end of the junction is discordant with germline, which a read error may explain. The chain has TRBV7-9 and TRBJ2-1, with TRBD1 as a possible D gene (6 bases). CDR3 size: 16 residues. Germline CDR1 SEHNR, CDR2 FQNEAQ (reference sequence). The CDR3 sequence is CASTLPGTMRNNEQFF. The CDR3 DNA follows: TGTGCCAGCACCTTACCCGGGACAATGAGAAACAATGAGCAGTTCTTC. The entire variable domain, with the rest obtained from reference TRBV7-9 and TRBJ2-1, is as follows: DTGVSQNPRHKITKRGQNVTFRCDPISEHNRLYWYRQTLGQGPEFLTYFQNEAQLEKSRLLSDRFSAERPKGSFSTLEIQRTEQGDSAMYLCASTLPGTMRNNEQFFGPGTRLTVL.